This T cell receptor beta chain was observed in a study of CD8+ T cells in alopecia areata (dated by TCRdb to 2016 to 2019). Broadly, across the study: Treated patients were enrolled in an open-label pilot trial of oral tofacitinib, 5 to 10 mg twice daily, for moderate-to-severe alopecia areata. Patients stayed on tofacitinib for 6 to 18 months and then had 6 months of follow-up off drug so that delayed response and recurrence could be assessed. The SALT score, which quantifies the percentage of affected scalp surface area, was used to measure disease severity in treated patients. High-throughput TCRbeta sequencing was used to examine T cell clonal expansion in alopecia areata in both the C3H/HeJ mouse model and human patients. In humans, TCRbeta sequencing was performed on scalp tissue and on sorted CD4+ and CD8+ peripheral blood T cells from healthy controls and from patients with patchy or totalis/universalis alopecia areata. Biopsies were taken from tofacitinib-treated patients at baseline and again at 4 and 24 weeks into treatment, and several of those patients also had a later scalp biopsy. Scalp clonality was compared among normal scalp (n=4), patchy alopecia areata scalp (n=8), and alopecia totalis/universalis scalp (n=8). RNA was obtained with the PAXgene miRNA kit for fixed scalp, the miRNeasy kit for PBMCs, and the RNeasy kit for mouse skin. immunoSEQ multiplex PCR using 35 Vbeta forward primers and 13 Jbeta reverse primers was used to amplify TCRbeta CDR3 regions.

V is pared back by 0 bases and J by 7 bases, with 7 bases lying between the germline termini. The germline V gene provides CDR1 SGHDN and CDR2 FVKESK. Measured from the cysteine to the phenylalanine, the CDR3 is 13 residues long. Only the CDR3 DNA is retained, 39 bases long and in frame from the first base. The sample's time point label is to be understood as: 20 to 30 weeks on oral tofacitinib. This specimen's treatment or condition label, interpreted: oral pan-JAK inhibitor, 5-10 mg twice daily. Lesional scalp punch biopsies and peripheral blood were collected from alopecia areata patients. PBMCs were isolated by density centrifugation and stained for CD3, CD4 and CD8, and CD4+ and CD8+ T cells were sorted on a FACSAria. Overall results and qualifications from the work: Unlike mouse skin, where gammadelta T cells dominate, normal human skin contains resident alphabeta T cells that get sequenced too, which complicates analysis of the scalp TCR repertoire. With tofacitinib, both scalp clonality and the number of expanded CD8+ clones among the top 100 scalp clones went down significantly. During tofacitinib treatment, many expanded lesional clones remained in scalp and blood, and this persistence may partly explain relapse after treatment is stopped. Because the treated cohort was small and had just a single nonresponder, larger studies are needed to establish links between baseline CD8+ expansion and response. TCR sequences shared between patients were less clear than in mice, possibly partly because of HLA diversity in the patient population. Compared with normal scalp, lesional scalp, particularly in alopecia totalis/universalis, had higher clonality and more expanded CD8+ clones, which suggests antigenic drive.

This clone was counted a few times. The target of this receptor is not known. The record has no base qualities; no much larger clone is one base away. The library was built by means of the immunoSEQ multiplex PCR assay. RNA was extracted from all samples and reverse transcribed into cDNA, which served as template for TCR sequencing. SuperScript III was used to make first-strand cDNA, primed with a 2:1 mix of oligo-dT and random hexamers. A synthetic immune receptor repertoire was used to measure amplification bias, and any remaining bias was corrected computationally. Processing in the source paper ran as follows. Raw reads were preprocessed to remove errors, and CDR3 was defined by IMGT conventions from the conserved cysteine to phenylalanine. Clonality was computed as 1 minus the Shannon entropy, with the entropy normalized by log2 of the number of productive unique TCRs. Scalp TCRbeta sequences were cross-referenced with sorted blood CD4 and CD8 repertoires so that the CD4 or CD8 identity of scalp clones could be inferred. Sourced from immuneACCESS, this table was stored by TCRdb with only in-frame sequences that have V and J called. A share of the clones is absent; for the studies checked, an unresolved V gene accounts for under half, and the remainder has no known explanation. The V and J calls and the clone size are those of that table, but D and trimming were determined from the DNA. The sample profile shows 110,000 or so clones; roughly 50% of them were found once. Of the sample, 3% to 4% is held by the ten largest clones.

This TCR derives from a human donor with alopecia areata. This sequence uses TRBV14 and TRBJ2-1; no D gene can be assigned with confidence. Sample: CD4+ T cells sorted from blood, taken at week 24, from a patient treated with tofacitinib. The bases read TGTGCCAGCAGCCAAGATCTCCAGAATGAGCAGTTCTTC. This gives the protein CASSQDLQNEQFF.